Sequencing of this TCR beta chain was carried out in a study of read filtering for tumor transcriptome and immune sequencing. In this sample, this clonotype turned up many times. Its antigen is still unknown. Study-level points and caveats: RNA-seq captured clonotypes less deeply and reliably than IR-seq.

Molecular barcoded adaptors covering alpha/delta and beta/gamma chains were used on approximately 400 ng RNA. Using its own MiXCR run on the reads, TCRdb lists one record per CDR3 protein. Among about 37,000 distinct CDR3 sequences, about 12% were seen once, and the ten largest hold around 35%. This CDR3 is built from 13 residues. Germline CDR1 and CDR2: DFQATT and SNEGSKA (reference sequence). V dropped 7 bases and J dropped 8; count of bases not matched to a gene: 6. Sequenced material: a population of CD138-negative cells sorted from bone marrow. This chain joins TRBV20-1 and TRBJ2-1; 12 nucleotides match TRBD1. This receptor was identified in a donor aged 40 or over with multiple myeloma. CDR3 nucleotides: TGCAGTGACGCCGGGACAGGGGGCGATGAGCAGTTCTTC. The encoded protein is CSDAGTGGDEQFF.